The present TCR beta chain was sequenced within a study of radiation and T cells in renal cell carcinoma. Time point in this sample: blood 4 weeks post-SBRT, at nephrectomy. Indicated treatment: 15 Gy SBRT to primary tumor, nephrectomy 4 weeks later. Clones were sequenced by immunoSEQ multiplex PCR, and TCRdb holds only the in-frame ones, with some missing. The sample has some 30,000 clones; approximately 81% are singletons. This CDR3 comprises 12 residues. V was pared by 2 bases and J by 5 bases, with 7 bases between. Germline CDR1 and CDR2: SGHKS and YYEKEE (reference sequence). The clonotype was recovered from a man aged 55 to 70 with renal cell carcinoma. Sequences were derived from blood, sampled from a patient whose treatment included radiotherapy and nephrectomy. The V and J genes are TRBV5-5 and TRBJ1-2; D is uncertain. CDR3 residues: CASSFGRYGYTF. CDR3 DNA: TGTGCCAGCAGCTTCGGGAGGTATGGCTACACCTTC.